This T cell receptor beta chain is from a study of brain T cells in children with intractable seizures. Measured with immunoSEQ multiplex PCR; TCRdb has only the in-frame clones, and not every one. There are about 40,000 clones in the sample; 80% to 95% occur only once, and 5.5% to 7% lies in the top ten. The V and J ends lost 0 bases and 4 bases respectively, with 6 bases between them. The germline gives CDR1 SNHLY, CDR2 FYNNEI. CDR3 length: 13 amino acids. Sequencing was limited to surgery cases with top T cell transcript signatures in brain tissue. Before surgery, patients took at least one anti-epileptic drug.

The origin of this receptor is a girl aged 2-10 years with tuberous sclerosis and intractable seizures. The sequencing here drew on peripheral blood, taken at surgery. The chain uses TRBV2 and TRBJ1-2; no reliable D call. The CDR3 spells CASSEAEIYGYTF. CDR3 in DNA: TGTGCCAGCAGTGAAGCAGAAATCTATGGCTACACCTTC.